The source of this T cell receptor (beta chain) is a study of blood T cell repertoires in COVID-19. Overall study: Sites across the United States, Italy and Spain contributed samples from acute and convalescent COVID-19.

Data came from immunoSEQ multiplex PCR; TCRdb stores just in-frame clones and leaves some out. The sample yields hundreds of thousands of clones, approximately 86% seen once. This clone turned up a few times. Assignments of participants to cohorts depended upon their own reported clinical history. Donors of Cohort 3 who recovered were those that had two negative PCRs, clearance, or symptom resolution. Germline values: CDR1 SGHTA, CDR2 FQGNSA. V was cut by 5 bases and J by 4 bases, with 20 bases left in between. The CDR3 consists of 16 residues. The specimen sequenced was PBMCs or T cells enriched from blood (not recorded which). This receptor was taken from a woman younger than 30 who had recovered from COVID-19. The chain couples TRBV7-2 to TRBJ1-2; a possible D gene is TRBD1 (6 bases). The CDR3 DNA reads as TGTGCCAGCAGCCAGCGGGGGGGCCGATGGGCCTATGGCTACACCTTC. Amino acids: CASSQRGGRWAYGYTF.